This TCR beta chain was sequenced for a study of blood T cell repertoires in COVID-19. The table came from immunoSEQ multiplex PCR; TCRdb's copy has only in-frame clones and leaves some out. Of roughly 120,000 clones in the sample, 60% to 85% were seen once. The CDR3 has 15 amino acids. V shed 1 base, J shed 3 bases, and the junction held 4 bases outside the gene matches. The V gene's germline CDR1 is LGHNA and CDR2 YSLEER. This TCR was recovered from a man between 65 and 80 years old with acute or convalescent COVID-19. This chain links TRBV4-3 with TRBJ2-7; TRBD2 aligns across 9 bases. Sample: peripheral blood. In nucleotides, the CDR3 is TGCGCCAGCAGCCAAGGGCTAGCGGGACTCTACGAGCAGTACTTC. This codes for CASSQGLAGLYEQYF.